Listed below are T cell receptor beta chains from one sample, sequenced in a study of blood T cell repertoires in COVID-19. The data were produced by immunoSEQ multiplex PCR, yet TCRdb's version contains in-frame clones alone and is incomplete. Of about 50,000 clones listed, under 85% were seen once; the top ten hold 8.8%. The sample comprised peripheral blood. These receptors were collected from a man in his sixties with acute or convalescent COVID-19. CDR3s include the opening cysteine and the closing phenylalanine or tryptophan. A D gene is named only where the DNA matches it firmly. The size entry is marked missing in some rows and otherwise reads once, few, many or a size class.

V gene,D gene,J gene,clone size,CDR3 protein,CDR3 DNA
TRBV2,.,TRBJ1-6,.,CASTSLGRNNSPLHF,TGTGCCAGCACCTCATTAGGGAGGAATAATTCACCCCTCCACTTT
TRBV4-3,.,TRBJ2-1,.,CASSQDFSGYNEQFF,TGCGCCAGCAGCCAAGATTTTAGCGGATACAATGAGCAGTTCTTC
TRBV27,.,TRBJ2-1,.,CASRPRAIPYNEQFF,TGTGCCAGCAGGCCCAGGGCAATCCCCTACAATGAGCAGTTCTTC
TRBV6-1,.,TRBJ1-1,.,CASSEWGQMNTEAFF,TGTGCCAGCAGTGAATGGGGACAAATGAACACTGAAGCTTTCTTT
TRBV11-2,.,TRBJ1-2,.,CASSSTVNYGYTF,TGTGCCAGCAGCTCGACAGTTAACTATGGCTACACCTTC
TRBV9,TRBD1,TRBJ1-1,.,CASSVERKAGGPEAFF,TGTGCCAGCAGCGTAGAGAGAAAGGCAGGGGGCCCTGAAGCTTTCTTT
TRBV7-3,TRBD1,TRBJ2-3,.,CASNQTRDRGWRDTQYF,TGTGCCAGCAACCAAACCCGGGACAGGGGATGGAGAGATACGCAGTATTTT
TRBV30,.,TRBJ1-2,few,CAWSDAGLLHYGYTF,TGTGCCTGGAGTGATGCCGGGTTACTTCACTATGGCTACACCTTC
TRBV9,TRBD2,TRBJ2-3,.,CASSVAAGDRTDTQYF,TGTGCCAGCAGCGTAGCAGCGGGGGACCGCACAGATACGCAGTATTTT
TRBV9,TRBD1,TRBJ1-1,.,CASSNGQGRNTEAFF,TGTGCCAGCAGCAATGGACAGGGAAGGAACACTGAAGCTTTCTTT
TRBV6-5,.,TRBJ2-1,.,CASSYSMTYLPNEQFF,TGTGCCAGCAGTTACTCCATGACTTATCTCCCGAATGAGCAGTTCTTC
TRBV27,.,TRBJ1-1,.,CASSSRVFLTEAFF,TGTGCCAGCAGTTCCCGGGTCTTCTTGACTGAAGCTTTCTTT
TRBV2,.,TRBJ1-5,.,CASSWRLGNQPQHF,TGTGCCAGCTCGTGGAGGTTGGGCAATCAGCCCCAGCATTTT
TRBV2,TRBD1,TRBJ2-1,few,CASSVGQALGPEQFF,TGTGCCAGCAGTGTGGGACAGGCTCTCGGTCCTGAGCAGTTCTTC
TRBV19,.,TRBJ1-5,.,CASSIPPEPQHF,TGTGCCAGTAGTATCCCCCCCGAGCCCCAGCATTTT
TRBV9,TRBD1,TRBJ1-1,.,CASSAGGRGRSEAFF,TGTGCCAGCAGCGCTGGGGGCAGGGGGCGGTCTGAAGCTTTCTTT
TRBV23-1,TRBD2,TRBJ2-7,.,CASSQRRLAGLSSYEQYF,TGCGCCAGCAGTCAAAGGAGGTTAGCGGGGCTGAGCTCCTACGAGCAGTACTTC
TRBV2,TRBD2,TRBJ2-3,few,CASSNPGLAGASTDTQYF,TGTGCCAGCAGTAACCCGGGACTAGCGGGGGCTAGCACAGATACGCAGTATTTT
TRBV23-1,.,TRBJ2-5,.,CASSLKLLQGLPGETQYF,TGCGCCAGCAGTCTCAAGCTCTTACAGGGTTTACCCGGAGAGACCCAGTACTTC
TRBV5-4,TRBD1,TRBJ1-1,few,CASSPAGGQGYLNTEAFF,TGTGCCAGCAGCCCAGCAGGGGGCCAAGGTTACCTGAACACTGAAGCTTTCTTT
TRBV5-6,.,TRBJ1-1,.,CASSSPGGWQPEAFF,TGTGCCAGCAGCTCGCCTGGAGGTTGGCAGCCTGAAGCTTTCTTT
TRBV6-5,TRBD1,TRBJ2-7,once,CASSYFSGGGYEQYF,TGTGCCAGCAGTTACTTCTCAGGGGGCGGTTACGAGCAGTACTTC
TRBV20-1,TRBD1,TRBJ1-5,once,CSASGRDRGQPQHF,TGCAGTGCTAGTGGAAGGGACAGGGGACAGCCCCAGCATTTT
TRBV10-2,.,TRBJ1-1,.,CASSEGSRVTEAFF,TGCGCCAGCAGTGAAGGATCCAGGGTCACTGAAGCTTTCTTT
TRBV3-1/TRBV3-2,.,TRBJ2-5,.,CASSPGLPGETQYF,TGTGCCAGCAGCCCTGGACTGCCGGGAGAGACCCAGTACTTC
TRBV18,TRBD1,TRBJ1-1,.,CASSIAQGAFDTEAFF,TGTGCCAGCTCAATTGCCCAGGGGGCTTTTGACACTGAAGCTTTCTTT
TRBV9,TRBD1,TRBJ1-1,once,CASSVGQGAGNTEAFF,TGTGCCAGCAGCGTAGGGCAGGGGGCGGGGAACACTGAAGCTTTCTTT
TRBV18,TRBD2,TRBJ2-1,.,CASARAGASYNEQFF,TGTGCCAGCGCGAGAGCGGGGGCGTCCTACAATGAGCAGTTCTTC